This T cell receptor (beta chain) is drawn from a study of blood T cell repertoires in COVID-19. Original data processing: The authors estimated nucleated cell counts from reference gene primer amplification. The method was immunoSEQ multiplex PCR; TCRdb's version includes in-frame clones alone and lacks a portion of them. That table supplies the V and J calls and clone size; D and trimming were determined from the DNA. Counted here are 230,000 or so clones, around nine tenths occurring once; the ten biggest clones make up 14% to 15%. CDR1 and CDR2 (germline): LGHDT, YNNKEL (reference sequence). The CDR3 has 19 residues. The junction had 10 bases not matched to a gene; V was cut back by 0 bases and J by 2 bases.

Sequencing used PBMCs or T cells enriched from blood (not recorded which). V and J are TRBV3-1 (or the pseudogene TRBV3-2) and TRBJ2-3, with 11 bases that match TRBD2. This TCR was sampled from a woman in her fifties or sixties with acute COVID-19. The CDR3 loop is CASSQEISGRGGFTDTQYF. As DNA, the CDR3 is TGTGCCAGCAGCCAAGAAATTAGCGGGAGGGGGGGCTTCACAGATACGCAGTATTTT.